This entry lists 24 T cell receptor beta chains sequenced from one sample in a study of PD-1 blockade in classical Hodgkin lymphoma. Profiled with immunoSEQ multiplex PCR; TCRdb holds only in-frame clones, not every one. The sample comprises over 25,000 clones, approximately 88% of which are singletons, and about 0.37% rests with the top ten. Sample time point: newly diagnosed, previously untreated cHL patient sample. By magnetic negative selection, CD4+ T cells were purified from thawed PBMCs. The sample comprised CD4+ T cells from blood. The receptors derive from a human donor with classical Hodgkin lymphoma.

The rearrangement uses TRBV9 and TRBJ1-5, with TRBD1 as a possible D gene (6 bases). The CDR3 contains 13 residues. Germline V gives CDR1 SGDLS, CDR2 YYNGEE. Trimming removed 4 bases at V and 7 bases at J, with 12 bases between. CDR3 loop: CASSTQGEQPQHF. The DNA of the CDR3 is TGTGCCAGCAGCACACAGGGCGAACAGCCCCAGCATTTT.

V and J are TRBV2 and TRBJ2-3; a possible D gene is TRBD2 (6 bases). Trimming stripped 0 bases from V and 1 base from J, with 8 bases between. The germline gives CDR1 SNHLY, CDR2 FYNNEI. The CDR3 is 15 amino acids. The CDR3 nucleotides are TGTGCCAGCAGTGAAGCGGGACTGGGCACAGATACGCAGTATTTT. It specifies CASSEAGLGTDTQYF. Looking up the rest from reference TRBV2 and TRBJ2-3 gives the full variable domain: EPEVTQTPSHQVTQMGQEVILRCVPISNHLYFYWYRQILGQKVEFLVSFYNNEISEKSEIFDDQFSVERPDGSNFTLKIRSTKLEDSAMYFCASSEAGLGTDTQYFGPGTRLTVL.

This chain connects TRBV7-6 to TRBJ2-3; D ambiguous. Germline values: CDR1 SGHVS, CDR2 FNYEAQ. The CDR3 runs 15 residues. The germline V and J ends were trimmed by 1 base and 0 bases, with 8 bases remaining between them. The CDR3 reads CASSLVGLSTDTQYF. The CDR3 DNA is TGTGCCAGCAGCTTAGTTGGGCTGAGCACAGATACGCAGTATTTT. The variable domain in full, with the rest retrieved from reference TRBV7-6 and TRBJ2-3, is GAGVSQSPRYKVTKRGQDVALRCDPISGHVSLYWYRQALGQGPEFLTYFNYEAQQDKSGLPNDRFSAERPEGSISTLTIQRTEQRDSAMYRCASSLVGLSTDTQYFGPGTRLTVL.

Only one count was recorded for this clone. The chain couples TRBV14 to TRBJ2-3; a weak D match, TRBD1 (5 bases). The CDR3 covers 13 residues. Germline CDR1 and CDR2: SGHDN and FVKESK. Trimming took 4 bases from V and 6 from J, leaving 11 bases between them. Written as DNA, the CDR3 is TGTGCCAGCAGCCTACAGGTGGGGGATACGCAGTATTTT. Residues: CASSLQVGDTQYF. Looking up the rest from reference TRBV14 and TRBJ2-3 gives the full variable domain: EAGVTQFPSHSVIEKGQTVTLRCDPISGHDNLYWYRRVMGKEIKFLLHFVKESKQDESGMPNNRFLAERTGGTYSTLKVQPAELEDSGVYFCASSLQVGDTQYFGPGTRLTVL.

CDR3 in DNA: TGTGCCAGCAGTGAACCTGGTAGCGGGAGGGCCTGGGAGCAGTTCTTC. This codes for CASSEPGSGRAWEQFF. The gene calls are TRBV6-1 and TRBJ2-1; 11 bases are shared with TRBD2. The J segment lost 10 bases and the V segment lost 2 bases, leaving 10 bases of the junction unmatched. CDR1 and CDR2 (germline): MNHNS, SASEGT. The CDR3 contains 16 residues.

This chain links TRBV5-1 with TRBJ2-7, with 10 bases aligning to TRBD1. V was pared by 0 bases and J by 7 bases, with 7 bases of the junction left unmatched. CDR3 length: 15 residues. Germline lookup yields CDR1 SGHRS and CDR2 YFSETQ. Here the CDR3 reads CASSLEGQGSSEQYF. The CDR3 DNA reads TGCGCCAGCAGCTTGGAGGGACAGGGGTCGAGTGAGCAGTACTTC.

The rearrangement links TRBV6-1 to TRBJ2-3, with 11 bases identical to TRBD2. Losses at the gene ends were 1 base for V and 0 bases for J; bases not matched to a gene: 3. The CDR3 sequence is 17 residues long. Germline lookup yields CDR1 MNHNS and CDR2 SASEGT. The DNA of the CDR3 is TGTGCCAGCAGTGAAGTCCGACTAGCGGGAAGCACAGATACGCAGTATTTT. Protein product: CASSEVRLAGSTDTQYF.

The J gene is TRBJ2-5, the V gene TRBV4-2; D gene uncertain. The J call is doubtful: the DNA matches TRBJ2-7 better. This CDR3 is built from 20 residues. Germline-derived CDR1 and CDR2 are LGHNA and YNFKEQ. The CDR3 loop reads CASSQDLPVYTSGGPYEQYF. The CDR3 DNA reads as TGTGCCAGCAGCCAAGATCTCCCCGTATATACGTCGGGCGGACCCTACGAGCAGTACTTC.

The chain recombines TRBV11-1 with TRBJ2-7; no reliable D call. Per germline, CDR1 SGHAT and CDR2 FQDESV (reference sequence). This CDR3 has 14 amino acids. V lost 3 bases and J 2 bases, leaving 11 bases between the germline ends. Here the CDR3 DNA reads TGTGCCAGCAGCTTGGGCCGGTTAGCCTACGAGCAGTACTTC. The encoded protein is CASSLGRLAYEQYF.

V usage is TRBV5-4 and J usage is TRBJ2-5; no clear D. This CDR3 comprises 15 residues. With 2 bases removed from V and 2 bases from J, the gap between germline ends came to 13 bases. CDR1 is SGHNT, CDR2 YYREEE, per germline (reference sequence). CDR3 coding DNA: TGTGCCAGCAGCTTTTTCCTCGGCCAGCAAGAGACCCAGTACTTC. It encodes CASSFFLGQQETQYF.

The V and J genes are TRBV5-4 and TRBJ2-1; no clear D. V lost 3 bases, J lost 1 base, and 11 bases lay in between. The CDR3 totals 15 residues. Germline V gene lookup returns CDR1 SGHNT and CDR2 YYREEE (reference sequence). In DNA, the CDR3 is TGTGCCAGCAGCTCGAAACGCAATTCCTACAATGAGCAGTTCTTC. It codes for CASSSKRNSYNEQFF.

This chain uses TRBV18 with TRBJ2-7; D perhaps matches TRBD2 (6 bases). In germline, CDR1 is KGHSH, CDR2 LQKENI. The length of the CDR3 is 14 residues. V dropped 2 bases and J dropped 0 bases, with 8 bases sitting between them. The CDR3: CASSPNGGSYEQYF. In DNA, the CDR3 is TGTGCCAGCTCACCAAACGGGGGCTCCTACGAGCAGTACTTC.

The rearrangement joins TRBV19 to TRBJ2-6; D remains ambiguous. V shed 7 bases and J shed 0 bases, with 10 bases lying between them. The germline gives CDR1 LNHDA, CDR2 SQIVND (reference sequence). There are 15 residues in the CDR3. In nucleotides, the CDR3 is TGTGCCAGTAATGTTCTGGGCTCTGGGGCCAACGTCCTGACTTTC. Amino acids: CASNVLGSGANVLTF.

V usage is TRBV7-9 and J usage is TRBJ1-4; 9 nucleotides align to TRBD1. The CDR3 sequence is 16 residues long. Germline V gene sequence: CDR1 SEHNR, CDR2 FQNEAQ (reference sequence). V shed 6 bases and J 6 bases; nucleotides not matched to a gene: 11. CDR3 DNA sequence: TGTGCCAGCAGGAAAACAGGGGGCATCGGATATGAAAAACTGTTTTTT. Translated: CASRKTGGIGYEKLFF.

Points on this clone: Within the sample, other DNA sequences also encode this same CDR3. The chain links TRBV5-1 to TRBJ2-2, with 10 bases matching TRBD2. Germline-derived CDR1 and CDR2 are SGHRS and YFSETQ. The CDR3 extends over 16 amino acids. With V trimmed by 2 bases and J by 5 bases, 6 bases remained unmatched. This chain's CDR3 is CASSLLAGGGTGELFF. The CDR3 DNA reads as TGCGCCAGCAGCTTATTAGCGGGAGGTGGTACCGGGGAGCTGTTTTTT.

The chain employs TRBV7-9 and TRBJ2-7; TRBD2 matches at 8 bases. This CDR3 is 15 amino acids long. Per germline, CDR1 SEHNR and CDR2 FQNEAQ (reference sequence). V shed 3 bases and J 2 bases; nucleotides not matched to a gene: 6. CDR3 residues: CASSFGGTRTYEQYF. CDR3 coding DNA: TGTGCCAGCAGCTTCGGAGGGACTAGGACCTACGAGCAGTACTTC.

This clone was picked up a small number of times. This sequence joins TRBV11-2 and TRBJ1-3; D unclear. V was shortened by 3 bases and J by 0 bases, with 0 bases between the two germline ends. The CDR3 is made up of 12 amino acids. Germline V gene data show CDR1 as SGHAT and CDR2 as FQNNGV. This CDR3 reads CASSFSGNTIYF. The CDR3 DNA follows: TGTGCCAGCAGCTTCTCTGGAAACACCATATATTTT. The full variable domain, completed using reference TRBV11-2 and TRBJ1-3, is EAGVAQSPRYKIIEKRQSVAFWCNPISGHATLYWYQQILGQGPKLLIQFQNNGVVDDSQLPKDRFSAERLKGVDSTLKIQPAKLEDSAVYLCASSFSGNTIYFGEGSWLTVV.

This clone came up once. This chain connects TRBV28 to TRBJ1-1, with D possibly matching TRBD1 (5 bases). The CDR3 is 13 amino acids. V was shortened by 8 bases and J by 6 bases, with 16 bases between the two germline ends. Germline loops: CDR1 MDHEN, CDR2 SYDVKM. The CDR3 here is CASLRSGGAEAFF. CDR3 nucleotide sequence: TGTGCCAGCCTACGGTCCGGGGGAGCTGAAGCTTTCTTT. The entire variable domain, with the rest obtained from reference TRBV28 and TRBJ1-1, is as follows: DVKVTQSSRYLVKRTGEKVFLECVQDMDHENMFWYRQDPGLGLRLIYFSYDVKMKEKGDIPEGYSVSREKKERFSLILESASTNQTSMYLCASLRSGGAEAFFGQGTRLTVV.

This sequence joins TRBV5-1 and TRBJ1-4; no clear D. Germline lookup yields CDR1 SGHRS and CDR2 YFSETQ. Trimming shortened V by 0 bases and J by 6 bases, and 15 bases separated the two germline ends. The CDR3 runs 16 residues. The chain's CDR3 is CASSLAASGRHEKLFF. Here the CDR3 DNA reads TGCGCCAGCAGCTTGGCCGCCAGCGGCCGACATGAAAAACTGTTTTTT.

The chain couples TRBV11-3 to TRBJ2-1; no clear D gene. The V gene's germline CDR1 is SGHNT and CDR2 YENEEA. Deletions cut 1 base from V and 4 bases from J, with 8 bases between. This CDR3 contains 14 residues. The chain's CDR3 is CASSLGGRYNEQFF. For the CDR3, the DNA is TGTGCCAGCAGCTTAGGCGGACGATACAATGAGCAGTTCTTC.

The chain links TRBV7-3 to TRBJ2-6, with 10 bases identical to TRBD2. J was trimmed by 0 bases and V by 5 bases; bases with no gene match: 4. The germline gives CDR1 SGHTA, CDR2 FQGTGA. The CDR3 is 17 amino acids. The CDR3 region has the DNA TGTGCCAGCAGCACGGGACTAGCGACCTCTGGGGCCAACGTCCTGACTTTC. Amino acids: CASSTGLATSGANVLTF. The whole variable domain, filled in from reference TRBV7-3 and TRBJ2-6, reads GAGVSQTPSNKVTEKGKYVELRCDPISGHTALYWYRQSLGQGPEFLIYFQGTGAADDSGLPNDRFFAVRPEGSVSTLKIQRTERGDSAVYLCASSTGLATSGANVLTFGAGSRLTVL.

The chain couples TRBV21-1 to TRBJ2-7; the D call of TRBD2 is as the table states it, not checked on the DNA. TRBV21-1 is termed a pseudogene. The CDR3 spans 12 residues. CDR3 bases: TGTGCCAGCAGCGAGTTCCCCTACGAGCAGTACTTC. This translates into CASSEFPYEQYF.

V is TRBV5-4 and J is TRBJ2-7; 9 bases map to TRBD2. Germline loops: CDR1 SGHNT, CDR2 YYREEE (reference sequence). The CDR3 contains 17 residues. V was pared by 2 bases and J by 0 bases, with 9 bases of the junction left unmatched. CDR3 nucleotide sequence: TGTGCCAGCAGCTTTGGGACTAGCAGAGGAAGCTCCTACGAGCAGTACTTC. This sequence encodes CASSFGTSRGSSYEQYF.

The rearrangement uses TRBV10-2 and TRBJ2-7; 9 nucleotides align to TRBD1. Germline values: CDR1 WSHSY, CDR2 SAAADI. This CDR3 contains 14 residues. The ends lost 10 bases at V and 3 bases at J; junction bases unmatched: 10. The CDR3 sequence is CATNRGQGDYEQYF. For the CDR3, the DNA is TGCGCCACTAATCGGGGACAGGGAGACTACGAGCAGTACTTC.